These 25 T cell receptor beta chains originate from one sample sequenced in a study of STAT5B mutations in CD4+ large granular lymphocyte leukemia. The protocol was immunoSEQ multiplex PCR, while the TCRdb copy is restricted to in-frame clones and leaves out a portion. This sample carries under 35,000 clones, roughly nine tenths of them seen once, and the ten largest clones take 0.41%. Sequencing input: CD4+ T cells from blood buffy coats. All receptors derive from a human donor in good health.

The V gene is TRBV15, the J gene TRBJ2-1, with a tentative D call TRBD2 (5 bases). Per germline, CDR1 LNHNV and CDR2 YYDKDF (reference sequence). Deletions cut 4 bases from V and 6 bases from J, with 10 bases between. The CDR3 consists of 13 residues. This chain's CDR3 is CATSIDYSNEQFF. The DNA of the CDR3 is TGTGCCACCAGCATAGACTACTCCAATGAGCAGTTCTTC.

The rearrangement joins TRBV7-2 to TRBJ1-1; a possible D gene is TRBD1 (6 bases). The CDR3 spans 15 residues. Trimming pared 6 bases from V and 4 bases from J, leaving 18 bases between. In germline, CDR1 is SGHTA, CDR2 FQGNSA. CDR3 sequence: CASSSRTVIGTEAFF. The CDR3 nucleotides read TGTGCCAGCAGTTCGCGGACAGTTATAGGCACTGAAGCTTTCTTT.

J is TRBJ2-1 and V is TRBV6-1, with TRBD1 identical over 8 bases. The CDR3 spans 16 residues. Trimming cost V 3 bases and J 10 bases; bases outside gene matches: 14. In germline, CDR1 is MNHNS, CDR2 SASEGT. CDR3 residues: CASSESVTGGRIEQFF. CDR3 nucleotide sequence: TGTGCCAGCAGTGAGAGTGTCACAGGGGGTCGGATAGAGCAGTTCTTC.

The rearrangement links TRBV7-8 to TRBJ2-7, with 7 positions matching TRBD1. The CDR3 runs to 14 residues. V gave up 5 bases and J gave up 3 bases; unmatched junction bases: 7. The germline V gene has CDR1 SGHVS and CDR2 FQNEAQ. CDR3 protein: CASSPRAGGYEQYF. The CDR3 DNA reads TGTGCCAGCAGCCCCCGGGCAGGGGGCTACGAGCAGTACTTC. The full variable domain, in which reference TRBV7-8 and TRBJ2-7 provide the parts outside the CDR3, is GAGVSQSPRYKVAKRGQDVALRCDPISGHVSLFWYQQALGQGPEFLTYFQNEAQLDKSGLPSDRFFAERPEGSVSTLKIQRTQQEDSAVYLCASSPRAGGYEQYFGPGTRLTVT.

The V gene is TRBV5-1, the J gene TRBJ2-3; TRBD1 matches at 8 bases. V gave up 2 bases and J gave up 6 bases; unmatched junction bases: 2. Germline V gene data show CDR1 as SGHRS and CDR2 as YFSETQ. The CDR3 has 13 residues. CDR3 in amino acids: CASSFRDRDTQYF. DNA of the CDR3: TGCGCCAGCAGCTTCCGGGACAGGGATACGCAGTATTTT.

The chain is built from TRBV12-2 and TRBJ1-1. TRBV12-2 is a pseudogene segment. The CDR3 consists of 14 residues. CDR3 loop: CASRLVAVYPEAFF. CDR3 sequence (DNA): TGTGCAAGTCGCTTAGTGGCGGTGTACCCTGAAGCTTTCTTT.

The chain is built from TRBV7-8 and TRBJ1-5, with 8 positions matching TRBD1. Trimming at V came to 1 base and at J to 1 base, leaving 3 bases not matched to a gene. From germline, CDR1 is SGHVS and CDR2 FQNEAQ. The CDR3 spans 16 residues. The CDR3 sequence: CASSLEGQVSNQPQHF. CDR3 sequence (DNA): TGTGCCAGCAGCTTAGAGGGACAGGTGAGCAATCAGCCCCAGCATTTT.

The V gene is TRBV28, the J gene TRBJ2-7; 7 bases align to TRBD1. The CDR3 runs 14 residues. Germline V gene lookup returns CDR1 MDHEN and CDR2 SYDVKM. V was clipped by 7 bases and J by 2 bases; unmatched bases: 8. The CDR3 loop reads CASTRPGQTYEQYF. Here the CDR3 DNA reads TGTGCCAGCACTCGGCCGGGACAGACCTACGAGCAGTACTTC.

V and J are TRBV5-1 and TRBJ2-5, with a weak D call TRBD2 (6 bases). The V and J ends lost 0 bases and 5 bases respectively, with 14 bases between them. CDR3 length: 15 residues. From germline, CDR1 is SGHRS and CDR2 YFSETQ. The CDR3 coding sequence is TGCGCCAGCAGCTTGGGCGGGGAGATGGGGGAGACCCAGTACTTC. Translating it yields CASSLGGEMGETQYF.

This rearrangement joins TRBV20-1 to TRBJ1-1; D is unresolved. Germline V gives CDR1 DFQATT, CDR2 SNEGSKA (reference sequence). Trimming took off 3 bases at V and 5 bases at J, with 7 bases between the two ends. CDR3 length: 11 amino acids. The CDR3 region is CSARRQTEAFF. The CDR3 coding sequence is TGCAGTGCTAGGAGGCAAACTGAAGCTTTCTTT.

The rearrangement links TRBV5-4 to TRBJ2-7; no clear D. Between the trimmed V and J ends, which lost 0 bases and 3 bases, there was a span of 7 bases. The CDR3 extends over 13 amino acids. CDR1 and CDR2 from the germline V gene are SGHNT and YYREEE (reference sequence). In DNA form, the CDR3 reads TGTGCCAGCAGCTTGGCCGCCCACTACGAGCAGTACTTC. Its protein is CASSLAAHYEQYF.

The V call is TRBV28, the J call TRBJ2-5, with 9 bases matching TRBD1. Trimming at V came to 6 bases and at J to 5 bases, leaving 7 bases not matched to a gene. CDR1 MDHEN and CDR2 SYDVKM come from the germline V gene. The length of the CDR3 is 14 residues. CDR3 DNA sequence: TGTGCCAGCAGCCCCGGGGACAGGGTGGAGACCCAGTACTTC. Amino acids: CASSPGDRVETQYF. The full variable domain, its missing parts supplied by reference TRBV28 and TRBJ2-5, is DVKVTQSSRYLVKRTGEKVFLECVQDMDHENMFWYRQDPGLGLRLIYFSYDVKMKEKGDIPEGYSVSREKKERFSLILESASTNQTSMYLCASSPGDRVETQYFGPGTRLLVL.

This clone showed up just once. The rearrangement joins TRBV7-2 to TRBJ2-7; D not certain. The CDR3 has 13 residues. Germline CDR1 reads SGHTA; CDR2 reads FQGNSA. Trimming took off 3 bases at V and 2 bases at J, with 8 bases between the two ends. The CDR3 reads CASSLAPPYEQYF. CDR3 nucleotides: TGTGCCAGCAGCTTGGCCCCGCCCTACGAGCAGTACTTC.

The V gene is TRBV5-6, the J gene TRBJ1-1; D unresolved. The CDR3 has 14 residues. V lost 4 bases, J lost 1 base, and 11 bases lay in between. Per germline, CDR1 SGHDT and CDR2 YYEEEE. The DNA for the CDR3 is TGTGCCAGCAGCCCCCCCCAGCCGAACACTGAAGCTTTCTTT. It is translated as CASSPPQPNTEAFF. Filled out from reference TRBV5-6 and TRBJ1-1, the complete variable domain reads DAGVTQSPTHLIKTRGQQVTLRCSPKSGHDTVSWYQQALGQGPQFIFQYYEEEERQRGNFPDRFSGHQFPNYSSELNVNALLLGDSALYLCASSPPQPNTEAFFGQGTRLTVV.

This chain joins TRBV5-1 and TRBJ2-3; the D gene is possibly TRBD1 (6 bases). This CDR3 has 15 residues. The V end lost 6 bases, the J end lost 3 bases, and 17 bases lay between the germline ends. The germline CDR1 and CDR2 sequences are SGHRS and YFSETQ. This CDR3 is CASTITGPPTDTQYF. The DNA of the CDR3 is TGCGCCAGCACGATAACAGGGCCCCCTACAGATACGCAGTATTTT.

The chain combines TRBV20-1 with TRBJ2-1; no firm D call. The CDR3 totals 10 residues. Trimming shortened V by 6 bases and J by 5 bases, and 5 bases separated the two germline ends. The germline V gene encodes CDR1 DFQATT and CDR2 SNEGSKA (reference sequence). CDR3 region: CSANDNEQFF. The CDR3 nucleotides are TGCAGTGCGAACGACAATGAGCAGTTCTTC.

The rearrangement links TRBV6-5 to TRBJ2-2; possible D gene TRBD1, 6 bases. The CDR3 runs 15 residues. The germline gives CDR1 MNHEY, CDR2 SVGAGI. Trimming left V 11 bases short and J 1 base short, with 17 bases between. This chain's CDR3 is CASKTDRLNTGELFF. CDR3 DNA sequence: TGTGCCTCCAAAACCGACAGGCTGAACACCGGGGAGCTGTTTTTT.

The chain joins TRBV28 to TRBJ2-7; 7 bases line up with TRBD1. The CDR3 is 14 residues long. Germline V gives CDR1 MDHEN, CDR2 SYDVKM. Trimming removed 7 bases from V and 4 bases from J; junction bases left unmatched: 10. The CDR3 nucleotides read TGTGCCAGCACCAACTACAGGGGTATGTACGAGCAGTACTTC. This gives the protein CASTNYRGMYEQYF.

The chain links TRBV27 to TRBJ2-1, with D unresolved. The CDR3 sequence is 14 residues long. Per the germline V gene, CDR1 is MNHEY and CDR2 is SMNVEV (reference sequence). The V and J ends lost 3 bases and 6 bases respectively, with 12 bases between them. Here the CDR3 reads CASSLLWPINEQFF. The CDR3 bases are TGTGCCAGCAGTTTGCTCTGGCCCATCAATGAGCAGTTCTTC.

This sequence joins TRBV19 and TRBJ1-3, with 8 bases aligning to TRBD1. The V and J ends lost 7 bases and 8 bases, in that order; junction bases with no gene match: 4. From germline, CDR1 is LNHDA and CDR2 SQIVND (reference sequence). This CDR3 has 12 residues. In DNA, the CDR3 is TGTGCCAGTACCGACAGGGGACACACCATATATTTT. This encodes CASTDRGHTIYF.

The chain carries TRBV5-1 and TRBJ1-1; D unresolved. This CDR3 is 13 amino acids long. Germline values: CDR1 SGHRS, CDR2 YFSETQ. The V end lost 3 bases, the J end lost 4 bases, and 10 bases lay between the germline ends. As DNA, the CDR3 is TGCGCCAGCAGCTCCATAGACGGCACTGAAGCTTTCTTT. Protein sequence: CASSSIDGTEAFF.

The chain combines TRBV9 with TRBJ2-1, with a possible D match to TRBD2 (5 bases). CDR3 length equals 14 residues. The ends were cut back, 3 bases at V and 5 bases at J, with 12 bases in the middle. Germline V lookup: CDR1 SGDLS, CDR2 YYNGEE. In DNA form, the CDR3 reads TGTGCCAGCAGCGCCTACCGGGGTAACAATGAGCAGTTCTTC. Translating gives CASSAYRGNNEQFF.

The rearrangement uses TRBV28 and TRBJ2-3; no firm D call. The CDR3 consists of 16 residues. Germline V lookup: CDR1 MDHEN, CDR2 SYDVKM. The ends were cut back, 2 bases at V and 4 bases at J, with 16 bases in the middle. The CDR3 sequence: CASSLMRSATADTQYF. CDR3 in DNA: TGTGCCAGCAGTTTAATGCGTTCGGCAACGGCAGATACGCAGTATTTT. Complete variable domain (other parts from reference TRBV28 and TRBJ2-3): DVKVTQSSRYLVKRTGEKVFLECVQDMDHENMFWYRQDPGLGLRLIYFSYDVKMKEKGDIPEGYSVSREKKERFSLILESASTNQTSMYLCASSLMRSATADTQYFGPGTRLTVL.

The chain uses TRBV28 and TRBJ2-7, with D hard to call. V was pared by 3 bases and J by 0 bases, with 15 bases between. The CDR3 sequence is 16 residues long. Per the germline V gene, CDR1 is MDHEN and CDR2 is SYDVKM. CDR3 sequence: CASSFWSLLPSYEQYF. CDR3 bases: TGTGCCAGCAGTTTCTGGTCCCTCTTGCCCTCCTACGAGCAGTACTTC.

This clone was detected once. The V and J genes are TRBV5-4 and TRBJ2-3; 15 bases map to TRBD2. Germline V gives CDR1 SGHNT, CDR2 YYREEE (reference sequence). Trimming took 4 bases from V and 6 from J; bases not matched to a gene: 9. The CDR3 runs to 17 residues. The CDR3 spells CASSPGTSGRRGDTQYF. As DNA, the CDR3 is TGTGCCAGCAGCCCTGGGACTAGCGGGAGGCGCGGGGATACGCAGTATTTT.